The text below deals with one T cell receptor (beta chain). In germline, CDR1 is SGHDT, CDR2 YYEEEE. V lost 3 bases, J lost 4 bases, and 7 bases stayed unmatched. CDR3 length equals 14 residues. The data were taken from a study of T cell changes during pregnancy in multiple sclerosis. Assay: immunoSEQ multiplex PCR; the TCRdb copy retains only in-frame clones and omits some. The table lists about 87,000 clones, about 93% of them singletons. The sequencing used peripheral blood, collected in the third trimester of pregnancy. This receptor was obtained from a female donor in good health, enrolled as a control in a pregnancy study. The chain links TRBV5-6 to TRBJ2-7; 7 nucleotides align to TRBD1. The CDR3 here is CASSSAGTAYEQYF. The CDR3 nucleotides are TGTGCCAGCAGCTCTGCCGGGACAGCTTACGAGCAGTACTTC.